The 26 T cell receptor beta chains below were found in one sample sequenced in a study of OX40 agonist ivuxolimab in advanced cancers. Using immunoSEQ multiplex PCR, the repertoire was profiled, and TCRdb retains in-frame clones only, with some absent. Here the sample spans tens of thousands of clones, around 82% being singletons. The specimen comprised CD4+ or CD8+ T cells sorted from blood, sampled in a trial of the OX40 agonist ivuxolimab. The receptors were gathered from an adult with an advanced solid tumor such as melanoma, head and neck, liver or kidney cancer.

The chain joins TRBV11-2 to TRBJ2-7; the D gene is possibly TRBD1 (6 bases). V was trimmed by 1 base and J by 6 bases, leaving 10 bases between them. The CDR3 covers 13 residues. Germline V gives CDR1 SGHAT, CDR2 FQNNGV. In DNA form, the CDR3 reads TGTGCCAGCAGCTTAGTACAGGGTGCCGAGCAGTACTTC. Translated, it gives CASSLVQGAEQYF.

This clone came up a few times. The gene calls are TRBV29-1 and TRBJ1-1; 7 nucleotides agree with TRBD1. The V gene end was trimmed by 7 bases and the J gene end by 2 bases; junction bases not matched to a gene: 7. The germline V gene has CDR1 SQVTM and CDR2 ANQGSEA. The length of the CDR3 is 13 residues. The CDR3 coding sequence is TGCAGCGGAGACCGGGACAGCAACACTGAAGCTTTCTTT. This sequence encodes CSGDRDSNTEAFF. The whole variable domain, filled in from reference TRBV29-1 and TRBJ1-1, reads SAVISQKPSRDICQRGTSLTIQCQVDSQVTMMFWYRQQPGQSLTLIATANQGSEATYESGFVIDKFPISRPNLTFSTLTVSNMSPEDSSIYLCSGDRDSNTEAFFGQGTRLTVV.

The chain combines TRBV4-1 with TRBJ1-4, with D maybe TRBD1 (5 bases). The CDR3 contains 17 residues. Germline V lookup: CDR1 MGHRA, CDR2 YSYEKL. Trimming took 5 bases from V and 0 from J, leaving 16 bases between them. The CDR3 here is CASSFRQSLATNEKLFF. The CDR3 DNA reads as TGCGCCAGCAGCTTCCGACAGAGCCTAGCAACTAATGAAAAACTGTTTTTT.

This clone showed up just a few times. The gene calls are TRBV5-4 and TRBJ2-3; D is undetermined. This CDR3 is built from 14 residues. Trimming took off 4 bases at V and 4 bases at J, with 13 bases between the two ends. Germline V gives CDR1 SGHNT, CDR2 YYREEE (reference sequence). The CDR3 region is CASSHRAGADTQYF. The CDR3 region has the DNA TGTGCCAGCAGCCATAGGGCTGGAGCAGATACGCAGTATTTT.

J is TRBJ2-3 and V is TRBV6-5; D is unclear. CDR3 length: 16 residues. Germline assignment: CDR1 MNHEY and CDR2 SVGAGI. Between the trimmed V and J ends, which lost 0 bases and 4 bases, there was a span of 14 bases. CDR3 loop: CASSYSWASSPDTQYF. The CDR3 nucleotides read TGTGCCAGCAGTTACTCGTGGGCTAGTTCCCCAGATACGCAGTATTTT.

The chain carries TRBV11-2 and TRBJ2-1; D is perhaps TRBD2 (5 bases). Trimming stripped 0 bases from V and 9 bases from J, with 9 bases between. There are 13 residues in the CDR3. Per the germline V gene, CDR1 is SGHAT and CDR2 is FQNNGV. This chain's CDR3 is CASSLEGEAEQFF. The CDR3 DNA reads TGTGCCAGCAGCTTAGAGGGAGAGGCTGAGCAGTTCTTC.

The chain recombines TRBV25-1 with TRBJ2-1; D is ambiguous. Germline values: CDR1 MGHDK, CDR2 SYGVNS. The V gene lost 4 bases and the J gene lost 11 bases, with 6 bases spanning the gap. The CDR3 sequence is 10 residues long. In DNA form, the CDR3 reads TGTGCCAGCAGTGGGCCAAAGCAGTTCTTC. Protein: CASSGPKQFF.

The rearrangement joins TRBV4-1 to TRBJ2-3; 13 bases fit TRBD2. V lost 4 bases and J lost 2; bases outside the gene matches: 6. Looked up from germline, CDR1 is MGHRA and CDR2 is YSYEKL. The CDR3 has 17 residues. The DNA of the CDR3 is TGCGCCAGCAGCCGACTACTAGCGGGAGGGCCCACAGATACGCAGTATTTT. Protein: CASSRLLAGGPTDTQYF.

The CDR3 loop is CASSWMTGMHEQYF. CDR3 DNA: TGTGCCAGCAGTTGGATGACAGGGATGCACGAGCAGTACTTC. The chain uses TRBV28 and TRBJ2-7, with 7 bases lining up with TRBD1. CDR1 and CDR2 from the germline V gene are MDHEN and SYDVKM. The trim removed 4 bases at V and 5 bases at J, leaving 8 bases unmatched. This CDR3 region has 14 residues.

The rearrangement joins TRBV9 to TRBJ2-7; 9 nucleotides align to TRBD1. This CDR3 is built from 16 residues. Unmatched junction bases numbered 11, after V lost 4 bases and J lost 3 bases. Germline CDR1 is SGDLS and CDR2 is YYNGEE. The CDR3 DNA reads TGTGCCAGCAGCCCTGGGGGGGGACAGGGATTCTACGAGCAGTACTTC. Protein sequence: CASSPGGGQGFYEQYF. Based on the CDR3 plus reference TRBV9 and TRBJ2-7, the full variable domain is DSGVTQTPKHLITATGQRVTLRCSPRSGDLSVYWYQQSLDQGLQFLIQYYNGEERAKGNILERFSAQQFPDLHSELNLSSLELGDSALYFCASSPGGGQGFYEQYFGPGTRLTVT.

This clone appeared a single time. The chain links TRBV15 to TRBJ2-1, with D possibly matching TRBD1 (5 bases). Trimming took off 3 bases at V and 6 bases at J, with 9 bases between the two ends. The CDR3 length is 13 residues. In germline, CDR1 is LNHNV, CDR2 YYDKDF (reference sequence). The CDR3 nucleotides read TGTGCCACCAGCAGTTTTAGGGGCAATGAGCAGTTCTTC. Translated: CATSSFRGNEQFF.

The genes are TRBV19 and TRBJ2-1, with D possibly matching TRBD2 (5 bases). Trimming took 1 base from V and 5 from J, leaving 21 bases between them. The CDR3 runs 18 residues. Germline CDR1 and CDR2: LNHDA and SQIVND (reference sequence). Written as DNA, the CDR3 is TGTGCCAGTAGTATAGCTTGGGTAGGCGGGTGGAGGAACAATGAGCAGTTCTTC. It specifies CASSIAWVGGWRNNEQFF. Complete variable domain (other parts from reference TRBV19 and TRBJ2-1): DGGITQSPKYLFRKEGQNVTLSCEQNLNHDAMYWYRQDPGQGLRLIYYSQIVNDFQKGDIAEGYSVSREKKESFPLTVTSAQKNPTAFYLCASSIAWVGGWRNNEQFFGPGTRLTVL.

This clone qualifies as medium-sized. The rearrangement joins TRBV30 to TRBJ1-6; D remains unclear. This CDR3 spans 14 amino acids. The germline V and J ends were trimmed by 3 bases and 7 bases, with 13 bases remaining between them. CDR1 is GTSNPN and CDR2 is SVGIG in the germline V gene (reference sequence). As DNA, the CDR3 is TGTGCCTGGAGCCTCGTGGGAGGGAATTCACCCCTCCACTTT. Encoded protein: CAWSLVGGNSPLHF.

V usage is TRBV21-1 and J usage is TRBJ2-3; no DNA check was done on the table's D call, TRBD2. TRBV21-1 is a pseudogene segment. The CDR3 totals 15 residues. As DNA, the CDR3 is TGTGCCAGCAGCACAACTAGCGGGGACACAGATACGCAGTATTTT. Its translation is CASSTTSGDTDTQYF.

The CDR3 loop reads CASSQVGEETQYF. The DNA for the CDR3 is TGTGCCAGCAGCCAAGTAGGGGAAGAGACCCAGTACTTC. J is TRBJ2-5 and V is TRBV4-2, with D tentatively TRBD1 (5 bases). CDR1 and CDR2 (germline): LGHNA, YNFKEQ. V shed 1 base and J shed 3 bases, with 6 bases lying between them. CDR3 length equals 13 residues.

This clone was detected only a few times. This rearrangement joins TRBV28 to TRBJ2-7, with D perhaps TRBD1 (6 bases). The CDR3 loop spans 12 amino acids. The V gene's germline CDR1 is MDHEN and CDR2 SYDVKM. V lost 6 bases and J 3 bases, leaving 9 bases between the germline ends. Here the CDR3 DNA reads TGTGCCAGCAGAAAGGACAGCTACGAGCAGTACTTC. Amino acid sequence: CASRKDSYEQYF. The full variable domain, rest sourced from reference TRBV28 and TRBJ2-7, is DVKVTQSSRYLVKRTGEKVFLECVQDMDHENMFWYRQDPGLGLRLIYFSYDVKMKEKGDIPEGYSVSREKKERFSLILESASTNQTSMYLCASRKDSYEQYFGPGTRLTVT.

The J gene is TRBJ1-1, the V gene TRBV28, with D unresolved. The CDR3 contains 12 residues. The germline V gene encodes CDR1 MDHEN and CDR2 SYDVKM. The V gene lost 0 bases and the J gene lost 8 bases, with 7 bases spanning the gap. CDR3 loop: CASSLWSAEAFF. In DNA, the CDR3 is TGTGCCAGCAGTTTATGGTCAGCCGAAGCTTTCTTT. Based on the CDR3 plus reference TRBV28 and TRBJ1-1, the full variable domain is DVKVTQSSRYLVKRTGEKVFLECVQDMDHENMFWYRQDPGLGLRLIYFSYDVKMKEKGDIPEGYSVSREKKERFSLILESASTNQTSMYLCASSLWSAEAFFGQGTRLTVV.

The CDR3 spells CASSSTPLAGGPETQYF. CDR3 bases: TGTGCCAGCAGCTCCACACCCCTAGCGGGAGGGCCAGAGACCCAGTACTTC. The rearrangement joins TRBV11-3 to TRBJ2-5; 12 positions agree with TRBD2. The J segment lost 4 bases and the V segment lost 4 bases, leaving 10 bases of the junction unmatched. The CDR3 consists of 17 residues. Germline CDR1 and CDR2: SGHNT and YENEEA.

V and J are TRBV4-1 and TRBJ2-1, with a weak D call TRBD2 (6 bases). The germline V gene encodes CDR1 MGHRA and CDR2 YSYEKL. V was trimmed by 0 bases and J by 1 base, leaving 10 bases between them. The CDR3 totals 16 residues. Here the CDR3 DNA reads TGCGCCAGCAGCCAAGATTGGCGGGGTTCCTACAATGAGCAGTTCTTC. Its protein is CASSQDWRGSYNEQFF.

CDR3 sequence (DNA): TGTGCCATCAGTGAGGCGGACAGGGGGCTGGAAGCTTTCTTT. Its protein is CAISEADRGLEAFF. The V and J genes are TRBV10-3 and TRBJ1-1; TRBD1 matches at 11 bases. CDR3 size: 14 residues. The trim removed 2 bases at V and 8 bases at J, leaving 4 bases unmatched. Germline CDR1 ENHRY, CDR2 SYGVKD.

This chain uses TRBV13 with TRBJ2-3; 13 nucleotides agree with TRBD2. The V and J ends lost 4 bases and 6 bases, in that order; junction bases with no gene match: 4. Germline V gene lookup returns CDR1 PRHDT and CDR2 FYEKMQ (reference sequence). The CDR3 extends over 15 amino acids. CDR3 loop: CASSSGLAGTDTQYF. In DNA, the CDR3 is TGTGCCAGCAGCTCGGGACTAGCGGGGACTGATACGCAGTATTTT.

The chain recombines TRBV7-8 with TRBJ2-1, with TRBD2 matching 10 bases. After removal of 6 bases from V and 3 bases from J, the junction contained 2 bases not matched to a gene. The CDR3 sequence is 14 residues long. CDR1 is SGHVS, CDR2 FQNEAQ, per germline. CDR3: CASRGLADYNEQFF. For the CDR3, the DNA is TGTGCCAGCAGAGGACTAGCGGACTACAATGAGCAGTTCTTC.

This chain links TRBV2 with TRBJ1-2; a weak D match, TRBD1 (5 bases). CDR1 is SNHLY and CDR2 is FYNNEI in the germline V gene. This CDR3 is built from 12 residues. V gave up 3 bases and J gave up 7 bases, with 9 bases separating them. CDR3: CASSDVGGGYTF. The DNA of the CDR3 is TGTGCCAGCAGTGACGTGGGGGGTGGCTACACCTTC. The full variable domain, its missing parts supplied by reference TRBV2 and TRBJ1-2, is EPEVTQTPSHQVTQMGQEVILRCVPISNHLYFYWYRQILGQKVEFLVSFYNNEISEKSEIFDDQFSVERPDGSNFTLKIRSTKLEDSAMYFCASSDVGGGYTFGSGTRLTVV.

The chain recombines TRBV5-4 with TRBJ2-3; the D call may be TRBD1 or TRBD2 (5 bases each). Germline V CDR1 and CDR2: SGHNT, YYREEE (reference sequence). CDR3 length equals 15 residues. V lost 5 bases and J lost 2, with 15 bases in between. This CDR3 is CASRPRDAFTDTQYF. CDR3 DNA: TGTGCCAGCAGGCCTCGGGACGCCTTCACAGATACGCAGTATTTT.

This clone was seen a few times. The chain has TRBV5-1 and TRBJ2-7; 10 bases agree with TRBD1. The J segment lost 0 bases and the V segment lost 7 bases, leaving 1 base of the junction unmatched. Germline V gene data show CDR1 as SGHRS and CDR2 as YFSETQ. CDR3 size: 13 residues. CDR3 amino acids: CASGTGASYEQYF. In DNA form, the CDR3 reads TGCGCCAGCGGGACAGGGGCCTCCTACGAGCAGTACTTC. Combining the CDR3 with reference TRBV5-1 and TRBJ2-7 gives the whole variable domain KAGVTQTPRYLIKTRGQQVTLSCSPISGHRSVSWYQQTPGQGLQFLFEYFSETQRNKGNFPGRFSGRQFSNSRSEMNVSTLELGDSALYLCASGTGASYEQYFGPGTRLTVT.

The V gene is TRBV27, the J gene TRBJ2-1; D is undetermined. Looked up from germline, CDR1 is MNHEY and CDR2 is SMNVEV (reference sequence). The CDR3 has 14 residues. Between the trimmed V and J ends, which lost 2 bases and 4 bases, there was a span of 9 bases. The CDR3: CASSLQVTYNEQFF. The DNA for the CDR3 is TGTGCCAGCAGTTTACAGGTCACTTACAATGAGCAGTTCTTC.